Below are 30 T cell receptor beta chains sequenced from a single sample in a study of blood T cell repertoires in COVID-19. TCRdb's copy holds only in-frame clones and misses some; the assay was immunoSEQ multiplex PCR. Of tens of thousands of clones in the sample, 83% were seen once. The sequencing sample was made of peripheral blood. These TCRs come from a man aged 50 or older with COVID-19, enrolled during active disease.

The V and J genes are TRBV12-3 or TRBV12-4 and TRBJ2-4, with 8 bases lining up with TRBD1. The CDR3 has 13 residues. V gave up 3 bases and J gave up 11 bases; unmatched junction bases: 6. The CDR3 region is CASSFRDRIFQYF. For the CDR3, the DNA is TGTGCCAGCAGTTTCCGGGACAGGATATTTCAGTACTTC.

The rearrangement links TRBV2 to TRBJ2-2; 11 nucleotides line up with TRBD1. CDR1 SNHLY and CDR2 FYNNEI come from the germline V gene. Losses at the gene ends were 3 bases for V and 6 bases for J; bases not matched to a gene: 6. The length of the CDR3 is 16 residues. The CDR3 protein is CASSDRRTGGSGELFF. The CDR3 DNA is TGTGCCAGCAGTGATAGGAGGACAGGGGGCTCCGGGGAGCTGTTTTTT.

V is TRBV6-5 and J is TRBJ1-2; 12 nucleotides line up with TRBD1. Losses at the gene ends were 0 bases for V and 8 bases for J; bases not matched to a gene: 7. The CDR3 spans 16 residues. Germline V gene lookup returns CDR1 MNHEY and CDR2 SVGAGI. CDR3: CASSYSGGQGASGYTF. Here the CDR3 DNA reads TGTGCCAGCAGTTACTCGGGGGGACAGGGGGCATCGGGCTACACCTTC.

The chain uses TRBV6-5 and TRBJ1-2, with TRBD1 matching 7 bases. V lost 1 base and J lost 8; bases outside the gene matches: 7. Germline V CDR1 and CDR2: MNHEY, SVGAGI. The length of the CDR3 is 14 residues. Here the CDR3 DNA reads TGTGCCAGCAGTTACTTAAGACAGGGCGCGGGCTACACCTTC. Its protein product is CASSYLRQGAGYTF.

This chain connects TRBV27 to TRBJ2-2; D is unresolved. The ends were cut back, 0 bases at V and 4 bases at J, with 12 bases in the middle. CDR1 is MNHEY, CDR2 SMNVEV, per germline (reference sequence). CDR3 length: 16 residues. The CDR3 DNA reads as TGTGCCAGCAGTTTATCCGGTAGCCTGCTCACCGGGGAGCTGTTTTTT. This gives the protein CASSLSGSLLTGELFF.

The chain couples TRBV18 to TRBJ1-3; D possibly corresponds to TRBD1 (6 bases). V was shortened by 4 bases and J by 4 bases, with 14 bases between the two germline ends. The CDR3 consists of 15 residues. Germline CDR1 reads KGHSH; CDR2 reads LQKENI. CDR3 in amino acids: CASSQDRLLGNTIYF. The CDR3 DNA sequence: TGTGCCAGCTCACAAGACAGGCTCTTGGGAAACACCATATATTTT.

This clone came up a few times. The chain employs TRBV7-9 and TRBJ2-7, with D uncertain. There are 15 residues in the CDR3. Germline-derived CDR1 and CDR2 are SEHNR and FQNEAQ (reference sequence). The germline V and J ends were trimmed by 1 base and 3 bases, with 13 bases remaining between them. The CDR3 DNA follows: TGTGCCAGCAGCTTAGGAACCGCCGGTCTCTACGAGCAGTACTTC. It codes for CASSLGTAGLYEQYF. Full variable domain (rest looked up from reference TRBV7-9 and TRBJ2-7): DTGVSQNPRHKITKRGQNVTFRCDPISEHNRLYWYRQTLGQGPEFLTYFQNEAQLEKSRLLSDRFSAERPKGSFSTLEIQRTEQGDSAMYLCASSLGTAGLYEQYFGPGTRLTVT.

The chain links TRBV7-9 to TRBJ2-7; 9 bases match TRBD1. Germline values: CDR1 SEHNR, CDR2 FQNEAQ (reference sequence). This CDR3 spans 13 amino acids. V shed 4 bases, J shed 3 bases, and the junction held 1 base outside the gene matches. This chain's CDR3 is CASSSDRGYEQYF. The CDR3 coding sequence is TGTGCCAGCAGCTCGGACAGGGGCTACGAGCAGTACTTC. Combining the CDR3 with reference TRBV7-9 and TRBJ2-7 gives the whole variable domain DTGVSQNPRHKITKRGQNVTFRCDPISEHNRLYWYRQTLGQGPEFLTYFQNEAQLEKSRLLSDRFSAERPKGSFSTLEIQRTEQGDSAMYLCASSSDRGYEQYFGPGTRLTVT.

This chain uses TRBV12-3 or TRBV12-4 with TRBJ1-3; possible D gene TRBD1, 5 bases. This CDR3 contains 12 residues. Trimming stripped 6 bases from V and 8 bases from J, with 11 bases between. DNA for the CDR3: TGTGCCAGCAGCCCGTGGGGGGACACCATATATTTT. Protein product: CASSPWGDTIYF.

J is TRBJ2-2 and V is TRBV2; 11 bases fit TRBD1. The CDR3 runs 16 residues. Losses at the gene ends were 4 bases for V and 3 bases for J; bases not matched to a gene: 4. Germline-derived CDR1 and CDR2 are SNHLY and FYNNEI. The CDR3 loop is CASSAGTGGYTGELFF. In nucleotides, the CDR3 is TGTGCCAGCAGTGCGGGGACAGGGGGGTACACCGGGGAGCTGTTTTTT.

This rearrangement joins TRBV19 to TRBJ1-1, with a possible D match to TRBD1 (6 bases). CDR1 and CDR2 from the germline V gene are LNHDA and SQIVND (reference sequence). The CDR3 is 15 residues long. V was shortened by 8 bases and J by 8 bases, with 24 bases between the two germline ends. This CDR3 is CASAGGFGMASEAFF. CDR3 nucleotides: TGTGCCAGTGCTGGGGGCTTCGGGATGGCGTCAGAAGCTTTCTTT.

The CDR3 nucleotides are TGTGCCACCGGCGGTTTAACAGGGTTCTACAATGAGCAGTTCTTC. It specifies CATGGLTGFYNEQFF. The gene calls are TRBV15 and TRBJ2-1; possibly TRBD1 for D (6 bases). The CDR3 contains 15 residues. V was pared by 8 bases and J by 3 bases, with 17 bases between. CDR1 and CDR2 from the germline V gene are LNHNV and YYDKDF (reference sequence).

The chain recombines TRBV2 with TRBJ2-5, with 12 bases that match TRBD2. The V gene end was trimmed by 7 bases and the J gene end by 4 bases; junction bases not matched to a gene: 7. The CDR3 runs 15 residues. CDR1 is SNHLY, CDR2 FYNNEI, per germline. CDR3 amino acids: CASISLAGGGETQYF. The CDR3 region has the DNA TGTGCCAGCATCTCCCTAGCGGGGGGGGGAGAGACCCAGTACTTC.

This clone was seen only once. CDR3 DNA sequence: TGTGCCAGCAGCTCCAGATCTATAACAGGGGGCAATGAGCAGTTCTTC. As protein: CASSSRSITGGNEQFF. The chain joins TRBV11-3 to TRBJ2-1; 8 bases match TRBD1. This CDR3 has 16 residues. Germline CDR1 reads SGHNT; CDR2 reads YENEEA. The J segment lost 6 bases and the V segment lost 4 bases, leaving 11 bases of the junction unmatched.

V gene TRBV28 combines with J gene TRBJ2-7; 8 bases align to TRBD2. J was trimmed by 3 bases and V by 7 bases; bases with no gene match: 8. CDR3 length equals 14 residues. Germline assignment: CDR1 MDHEN and CDR2 SYDVKM. The CDR3 DNA reads as TGTGCCAGCACCCCCGGCGGGAGGCTCTACGAGCAGTACTTC. Amino acids: CASTPGGRLYEQYF.

V usage is TRBV28 and J usage is TRBJ2-1; 7 bases match TRBD2. The germline V gene has CDR1 MDHEN and CDR2 SYDVKM. Trimming removed 8 bases from V and 8 bases from J; junction bases left unmatched: 6. The CDR3 has 12 residues. The CDR3 protein is CASSWGGYEQFF. CDR3 DNA sequence: TGTGCCAGCTCTTGGGGGGGTTATGAGCAGTTCTTC.

Here the CDR3 reads CAITGRGGTDTQYF. Here the CDR3 DNA reads TGTGCCATAACCGGGAGGGGGGGCACAGATACGCAGTATTTT. This sequence joins TRBV28 and TRBJ2-3; 8 bases match TRBD2. CDR1 MDHEN and CDR2 SYDVKM come from the germline V gene. This CDR3 is built from 14 residues. J gave up 1 base and V 10 bases, and 7 bases lay outside the gene matches. The full variable domain, completed using reference TRBV28 and TRBJ2-3, is DVKVTQSSRYLVKRTGEKVFLECVQDMDHENMFWYRQDPGLGLRLIYFSYDVKMKEKGDIPEGYSVSREKKERFSLILESASTNQTSMYLCAITGRGGTDTQYFGPGTRLTVL.

The J gene is TRBJ1-2, the V gene TRBV28; 9 bases map to TRBD1. The junction had 6 bases not matched to a gene; V was cut back by 7 bases and J by 3 bases. The CDR3 contains 14 residues. CDR1 MDHEN and CDR2 SYDVKM come from the germline V gene. The CDR3 here is CASNRGQNYYGYTF. CDR3 sequence (DNA): TGTGCCAGCAACAGGGGGCAGAATTACTATGGCTACACCTTC.

V and J are TRBV30 and TRBJ1-3; D is perhaps TRBD1 (5 bases). The CDR3 is 15 amino acids. CDR1 GTSNPN and CDR2 SVGIG come from the germline V gene (reference sequence). Deletions cut 4 bases from V and 2 bases from J, with 15 bases between. The CDR3 nucleotides read TGTGCCTGGACTGGGGCCGGCTTTGCTGGAAACACCATATATTTT. Translation: CAWTGAGFAGNTIYF.

This clone was counted ten times or more. V usage is TRBV15 and J usage is TRBJ2-5; D might be TRBD2 (6 bases). Germline CDR1 and CDR2: LNHNV and YYDKDF (reference sequence). Trimming removed 3 bases from V and 5 bases from J, with 10 bases in between. CDR3 size: 13 residues. The CDR3 coding sequence is TGTGCCACCAGCAGTTATGGGGGGGAGACCCAGTACTTC. Its translation is CATSSYGGETQYF.

This clone was counted between two and nine times. The chain carries TRBV4-1 and TRBJ2-5, with 7 bases identical to TRBD2. Germline CDR1 MGHRA, CDR2 YSYEKL. V trimming: 0 bases; J trimming: 9 bases; junction bases outside the gene matches: 7. The length of the CDR3 is 14 residues. CDR3 coding DNA: TGCGCCAGCAGCCAAGATAGGGCGGGGGAGGCCCAGTACTTC. Amino acid sequence: CASSQDRAGEAQYF.

V is TRBV4-1 and J is TRBJ1-6; D is perhaps TRBD1 (5 bases). CDR3 size: 15 residues. Trimming stripped 0 bases from V and 10 bases from J, with 13 bases between. CDR1 MGHRA and CDR2 YSYEKL come from the germline V gene. CDR3 DNA sequence: TGCGCCAGCAGCCAAGAATTCGACAGAGGATCACCCCTCCACTTT. Protein product: CASSQEFDRGSPLHF.

This CDR3 reads CASGSGSYNEQFF. DNA for the CDR3: TGTGCCAGCGGGAGTGGGTCCTACAATGAGCAGTTCTTC. V gene TRBV7-3 combines with J gene TRBJ2-1; D may be TRBD2 (5 bases). With 8 bases removed from V and 1 base from J, the gap between germline ends came to 9 bases. This CDR3 has 13 amino acids. Germline CDR1 and CDR2: SGHTA and FQGTGA.

J is TRBJ2-7 and V is TRBV9; D not certain. CDR1 and CDR2 (germline): SGDLS, YYNGEE. V dropped 0 bases and J dropped 1 base, with 11 bases sitting between them. The CDR3 contains 15 residues. CDR3: CASSVGAGTSYEQYF. CDR3 in DNA: TGTGCCAGCAGCGTAGGGGCAGGAACATCCTACGAGCAGTACTTC.

This clone was seen only a few times. V usage is TRBV5-1 and J usage is TRBJ2-2; 8 nucleotides agree with TRBD2. The CDR3 loop spans 15 amino acids. Per the germline V gene, CDR1 is SGHRS and CDR2 is YFSETQ. The V gene end was trimmed by 4 bases and the J gene end by 6 bases; junction bases not matched to a gene: 8. The CDR3 DNA reads TGCGCCAGCAGCGCGGGACTAGTATCGGCCGGGGAGCTGTTTTTT. This codes for CASSAGLVSAGELFF.

This clone was observed a few times. The rearrangement links TRBV4-3 to TRBJ1-3; weak D call: TRBD1 (5 bases). Trimming took off 0 bases at V and 3 bases at J, with 9 bases between the two ends. CDR3 length: 15 amino acids. Germline-derived CDR1 and CDR2 are LGHNA and YSLEER. The CDR3 DNA reads as TGCGCCAGCAGCCAAGATTGGGGGGTTGGAAACACCATATATTTT. Translating it yields CASSQDWGVGNTIYF.

The chain uses TRBV9 and TRBJ2-3; no definite D call. CDR3 length equals 14 residues. Trimming took off 4 bases at V and 2 bases at J, with 11 bases between the two ends. Germline CDR1 is SGDLS and CDR2 is YYNGEE. The CDR3 sequence is CASSPQATTDTQYF. In DNA form, the CDR3 reads TGTGCCAGCAGCCCCCAGGCGACCACAGATACGCAGTATTTT.

This chain joins TRBV19 and TRBJ1-5, with D possibly TRBD1 on 5 matching bases. V was trimmed by 6 bases and J by 2 bases, leaving 14 bases between them. There are 15 residues in the CDR3. Germline V gene lookup returns CDR1 LNHDA and CDR2 SQIVND (reference sequence). This CDR3 reads CASRQGALGNQPQHF. CDR3 DNA sequence: TGTGCCAGTAGGCAGGGTGCTCTTGGCAATCAGCCCCAGCATTTT.

V gene TRBV6-5 combines with J gene TRBJ1-1, with a possible D match to TRBD1 (6 bases). The germline CDR1 and CDR2 sequences are MNHEY and SVGAGI. Trimming removed 2 bases from V and 11 bases from J, with 18 bases in between. This CDR3 spans 14 amino acids. CDR3 in amino acids: CASSYGGQTGRAFF. The CDR3 bases are TGTGCCAGCAGTTACGGCGGACAGACGGGACGGGCTTTCTTT.

The V call is TRBV24-1, the J call TRBJ1-5; 7 bases are shared with TRBD1. The V gene's germline CDR1 is KGHDR and CDR2 SFDVKD. The CDR3 consists of 15 residues. V was pared by 5 bases and J by 0 bases, with 3 bases of the junction left unmatched. CDR3 coding DNA: TGTGCCACCAGTGCCAGGGGGGATAGCAATCAGCCCCAGCATTTT. This translates into CATSARGDSNQPQHF.